This T cell receptor (beta chain) was obtained from a study of blood T cell repertoires in COVID-19. Across the whole study: From T cells, B-cell-depleted T cells, or PBMCs came the material, which was cDNA or gDNA.

Under the authors' procedure: Cell counts per sample came from amplifying reference gene primers. Only in-frame clones appear in the TCRdb table, and some are missing; sequencing was by immunoSEQ multiplex PCR. V, J and clone size reflect that table, while D and trimming were determined from the DNA. The sample consists of over 200,000 clones, about 86% of them appearing once. V shed 0 bases and J 4 bases; nucleotides not matched to a gene: 6. Per the germline V gene, CDR1 is MNHEY and CDR2 is SVGAGI. The CDR3 is made up of 15 amino acids. This TCR was recovered from a man older than 75 with acute or convalescent COVID-19. The rearrangement uses TRBV6-5 and TRBJ2-7; 7 bases match TRBD1. The sequenced sample was peripheral blood. The CDR3 region is CASSYSNRGGYEQYF. The CDR3 bases are TGTGCCAGCAGTTACTCTAACAGGGGCGGGTACGAGCAGTACTTC.